These 5 T cell receptor beta chains were all obtained from the same sample, sequenced in a study of blood T cells in healthy people across ages (dated by TCRdb to between 2014 and 2016). Library preparation employed 5' RACE. Sequencing used an Illumina HiSeq 2500. A second PCR of about 6 to 11 cycles was performed with a sample-barcoded 5' primer and a J-beta primer mix. The raw public data were reprocessed by TCRdb itself: fastp quality trimming at Q25, MiXCR clonotype calling, in-frame beta chains only. Here each entry gathers all rows of one CDR3 protein and keeps the most common genes and DNA. The sample table contains approximately 1.5 million distinct CDR3 sequences; only one count was recorded for under 55% of them. About 3.8% of the sample is taken by the ten largest. Sequenced: blood. The source of these receptors is a young woman in good health.

This clonotype has a handful of counts. This CDR3 is CASSLGAATEAFF. In nucleotides, the CDR3 is TGTGCCAGCAGCTTAGGGGCAGCCACTGAAGCTTTCTTT. This chain joins TRBV13 and TRBJ1-1; no firm D call. Trimming took off 0 bases at V and 4 bases at J, with 6 bases between the two ends. Germline V gene data show CDR1 as PRHDT and CDR2 as FYEKMQ (reference sequence). CDR3 length: 13 residues.

This clonotype was counted only a few times. CDR3 protein: CASSRTLGPYSLDEQYF. The CDR3 region has the DNA TGTGCCAGCAGCCGAACCCTGGGGCCTTACAGCTTAGACGAGCAGTACTTC. The chain uses TRBV6-6 and TRBJ2-4; D is perhaps TRBD1 (5 bases). The DNA end is more similar to TRBJ2-7, so the J call may be wrong. Germline CDR1 and CDR2: MNHNY and SVGAGI (reference sequence). This CDR3 has 17 amino acids.

This chain links TRBV12-5 with TRBJ2-2; 13 bases line up with TRBD2. After removal of 3 bases from V and 2 bases from J, the junction contained 12 bases not matched to a gene. This CDR3 has 20 residues. Germline loops: CDR1 LGHNT, CDR2 FRNRAP. The DNA of the CDR3 is TGTGCTAGTGGTTTATCGATAGGGGGACTAGCGGGACCAAACACCGGGGAGCTGTTTTTT. This codes for CASGLSIGGLAGPNTGELFF.

This chain joins TRBV6-5 and TRBJ1-6; 10 positions match TRBD1. Germline CDR1 is MNHEY and CDR2 is SVGAGI. The V and J ends lost 6 bases and 7 bases, in that order; junction bases with no gene match: 6. The CDR3 extends over 15 amino acids. CDR3 sequence (DNA): TGTGCCAGCAGGCGGGACAGGGGCTTGAATTCACCCCTCCACTTT. Its protein is CASRRDRGLNSPLHF.

V and J are TRBV7-9 and TRBJ2-3, with D perhaps matching TRBD1 or TRBD2 (5 bases each). The CDR3 loop spans 15 amino acids. CDR1 and CDR2 from the germline V gene are SEHNR and FQNEAQ (reference sequence). V was shortened by 3 bases and J by 6 bases, with 16 bases between the two germline ends. The CDR3 DNA sequence: TGTGCCAGCAGCTTCCCACTTACCGAGGGGGATACGCAGTATTTT. Translation: CASSFPLTEGDTQYF.